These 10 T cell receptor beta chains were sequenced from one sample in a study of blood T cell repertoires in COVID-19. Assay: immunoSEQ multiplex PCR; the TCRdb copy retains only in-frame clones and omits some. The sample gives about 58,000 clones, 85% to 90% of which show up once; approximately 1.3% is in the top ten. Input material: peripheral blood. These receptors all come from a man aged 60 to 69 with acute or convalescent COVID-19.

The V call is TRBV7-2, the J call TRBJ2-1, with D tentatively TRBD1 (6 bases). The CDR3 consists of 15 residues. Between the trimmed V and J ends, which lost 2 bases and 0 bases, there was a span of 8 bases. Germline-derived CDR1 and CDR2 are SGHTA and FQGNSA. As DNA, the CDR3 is TGTGCCAGCAGCTTACTGGACAGCTCCTACAATGAGCAGTTCTTC. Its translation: CASSLLDSSYNEQFF.

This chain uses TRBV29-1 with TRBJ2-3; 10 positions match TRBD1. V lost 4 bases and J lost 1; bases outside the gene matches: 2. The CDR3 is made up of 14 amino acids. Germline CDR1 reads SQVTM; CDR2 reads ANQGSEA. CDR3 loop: CSVGGTGGTDTQYF. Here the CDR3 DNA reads TGCAGCGTTGGAGGGACAGGGGGCACAGATACGCAGTATTTT.

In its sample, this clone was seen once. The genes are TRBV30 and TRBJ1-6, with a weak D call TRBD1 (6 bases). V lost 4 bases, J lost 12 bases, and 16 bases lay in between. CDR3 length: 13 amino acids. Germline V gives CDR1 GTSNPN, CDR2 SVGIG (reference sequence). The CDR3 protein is CAWTPDRNLPLHF. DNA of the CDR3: TGTGCCTGGACACCTGACAGGAATCTACCCCTCCACTTT.

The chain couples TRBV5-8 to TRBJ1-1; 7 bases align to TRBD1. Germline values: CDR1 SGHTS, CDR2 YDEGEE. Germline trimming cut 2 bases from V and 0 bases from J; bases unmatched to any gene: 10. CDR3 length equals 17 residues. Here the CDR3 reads CASSFAFGQVMNTEAFF. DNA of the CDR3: TGTGCCAGCAGCTTCGCCTTCGGACAGGTGATGAACACTGAAGCTTTCTTT.

The CDR3, as DNA: TGTGCCATCAGGGCTAAGCGGGAGATCACCTACGAGCAGTACTTC. It codes for CAIRAKREITYEQYF. The rearrangement uses TRBV10-3 and TRBJ2-7; 8 bases line up with TRBD2. This CDR3 has 15 amino acids. CDR1 and CDR2 (germline): ENHRY, SYGVKD. The trim removed 6 bases at V and 2 bases at J, leaving 9 bases unmatched.

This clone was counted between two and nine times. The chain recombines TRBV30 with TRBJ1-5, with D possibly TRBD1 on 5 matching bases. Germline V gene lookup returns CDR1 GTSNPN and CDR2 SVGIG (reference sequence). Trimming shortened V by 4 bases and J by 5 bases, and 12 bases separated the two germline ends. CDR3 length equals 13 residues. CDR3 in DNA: TGTGCCTGGACAGGGCGGAATGATCAGCCCCAGCATTTT. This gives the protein CAWTGRNDQPQHF.

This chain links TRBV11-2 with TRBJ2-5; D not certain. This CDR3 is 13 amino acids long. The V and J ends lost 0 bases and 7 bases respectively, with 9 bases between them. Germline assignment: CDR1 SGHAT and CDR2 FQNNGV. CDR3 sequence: CASSLDQRGTQYF. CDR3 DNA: TGTGCCAGCAGCTTAGATCAGAGAGGGACCCAGTACTTC.

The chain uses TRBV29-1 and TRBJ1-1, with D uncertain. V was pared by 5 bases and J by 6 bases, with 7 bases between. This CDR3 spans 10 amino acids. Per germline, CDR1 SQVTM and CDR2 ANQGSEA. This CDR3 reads CSVHRSEAFF. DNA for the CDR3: TGCAGCGTTCATCGGTCTGAAGCTTTCTTT.

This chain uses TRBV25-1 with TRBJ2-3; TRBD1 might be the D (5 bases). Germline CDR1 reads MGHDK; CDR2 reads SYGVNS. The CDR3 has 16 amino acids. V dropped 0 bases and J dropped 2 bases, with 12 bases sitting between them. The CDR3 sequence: CASSEYGDSYTDTQYF. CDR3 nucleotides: TGTGCCAGCAGTGAATATGGAGACAGTTACACAGATACGCAGTATTTT.

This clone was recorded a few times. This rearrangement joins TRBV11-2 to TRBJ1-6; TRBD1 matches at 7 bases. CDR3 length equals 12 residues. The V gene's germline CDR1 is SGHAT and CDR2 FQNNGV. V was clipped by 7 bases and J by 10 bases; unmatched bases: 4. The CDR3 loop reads CASTGGGSPLHF. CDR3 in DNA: TGTGCCAGCACAGGGGGAGGATCACCCCTCCACTTT. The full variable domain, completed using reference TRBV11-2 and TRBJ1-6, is EAGVAQSPRYKIIEKRQSVAFWCNPISGHATLYWYQQILGQGPKLLIQFQNNGVVDDSQLPKDRFSAERLKGVDSTLKIQPAKLEDSAVYLCASTGGGSPLHFGNGTRLTVT.